This paragraph covers one TCR beta chain sequence. The V end was cut by 4 bases, the J end by 0 bases, with 13 bases between. Germline lookup yields CDR1 SQVTM and CDR2 ANQGSEA. The CDR3 length is 15 residues. The data were obtained in a study of beta chain features in type 1 diabetes. Expressed TCRB transcripts got sequenced, as all isolated RNA was reverse transcribed. The protocol was immunoSEQ multiplex PCR, while the TCRdb copy is restricted to in-frame clones and leaves out a portion. The table has approximately 250,000 clones, around an eighth seen once; the top ten hold around 0.026%. This clonotype originated in a woman between 40 and 55 years old in good health. The chain links TRBV29-1 to TRBJ1-3; D gene unclear. Sequences were obtained from naive CD4+ T cells from blood. This CDR3 is CSVAAGGDSGNTIYF. CDR3 DNA sequence: TGCAGCGTTGCCGCCGGCGGGGACTCTGGAAACACCATATATTTT.